This TCR beta chain derives from a study of CD8+ T cells in alopecia areata. cDNA reverse transcribed from extracted RNA served as the sequencing template. Only in-frame clones appear in the TCRdb table, and some are missing; sequencing was by immunoSEQ multiplex PCR. The sample holds 150,000 or so clones; roughly 44% are singletons and the top ten take around 7%. The investigators collected lesional scalp punch biopsies and peripheral blood from alopecia areata patients. Cell sorting on a FACSAria was used to separate CD4+ and CD8+ T cells from the PBMCs. This CDR3 has 14 residues. With 8 bases removed from V and 3 bases from J, the gap between germline ends came to 14 bases. Per germline, CDR1 ENHRY and CDR2 SYGVKD.

The chain recombines TRBV10-3 with TRBJ2-1; D possibly corresponds to TRBD1 (6 bases). Sequences were obtained from CD4+ T cells sorted from blood. This clonotype originated in a human donor with alopecia areata. The CDR3 reads CAIQTGTNYNEQFF. The CDR3 region has the DNA TGTGCCATCCAAACCGGGACAAACTACAATGAGCAGTTCTTC.